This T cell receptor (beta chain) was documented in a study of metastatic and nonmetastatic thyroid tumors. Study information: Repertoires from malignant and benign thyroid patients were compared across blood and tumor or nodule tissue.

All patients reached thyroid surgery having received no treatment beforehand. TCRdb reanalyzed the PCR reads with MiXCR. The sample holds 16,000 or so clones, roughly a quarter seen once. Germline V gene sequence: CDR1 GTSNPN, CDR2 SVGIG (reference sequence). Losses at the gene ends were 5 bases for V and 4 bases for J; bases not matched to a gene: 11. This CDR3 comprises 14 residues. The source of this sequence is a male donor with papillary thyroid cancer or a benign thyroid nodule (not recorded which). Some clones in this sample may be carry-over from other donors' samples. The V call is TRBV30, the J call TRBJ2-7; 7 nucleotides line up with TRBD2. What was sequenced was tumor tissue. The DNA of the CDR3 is TGTGCCTGGGTCCCCGGGGGGTGCCCATACGAGCAGTACTTC. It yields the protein CAWVPGGCPYEQYF.